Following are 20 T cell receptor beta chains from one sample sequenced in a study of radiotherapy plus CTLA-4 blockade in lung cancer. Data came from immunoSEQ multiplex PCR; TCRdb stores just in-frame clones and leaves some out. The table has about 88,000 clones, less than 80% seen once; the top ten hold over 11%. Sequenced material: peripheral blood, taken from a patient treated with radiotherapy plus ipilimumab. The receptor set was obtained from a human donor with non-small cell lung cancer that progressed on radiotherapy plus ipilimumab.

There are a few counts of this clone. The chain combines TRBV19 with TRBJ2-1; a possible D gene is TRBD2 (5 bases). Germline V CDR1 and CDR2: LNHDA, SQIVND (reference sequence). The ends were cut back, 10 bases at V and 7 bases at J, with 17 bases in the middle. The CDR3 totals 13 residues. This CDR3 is CATSGYQSNEQFF. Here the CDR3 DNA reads TGTGCCACCAGCGGTTACCAGTCGAATGAGCAGTTCTTC.

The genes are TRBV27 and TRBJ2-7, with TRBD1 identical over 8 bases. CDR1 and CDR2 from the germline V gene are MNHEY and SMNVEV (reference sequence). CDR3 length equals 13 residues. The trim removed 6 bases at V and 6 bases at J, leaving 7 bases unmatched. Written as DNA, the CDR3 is TGTGCCAGCAGCTTAGAAACAGGGGGCGAGCAGTACTTC. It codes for CASSLETGGEQYF.

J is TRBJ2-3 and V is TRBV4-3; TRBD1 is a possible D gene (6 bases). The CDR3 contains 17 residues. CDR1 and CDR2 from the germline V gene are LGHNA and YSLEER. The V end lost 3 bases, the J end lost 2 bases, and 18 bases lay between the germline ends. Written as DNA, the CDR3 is TGCGCCAGCAGCCAGGCCCTACAGGGAACCTCCACAGATACGCAGTATTTT. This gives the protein CASSQALQGTSTDTQYF.

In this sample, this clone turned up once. In DNA, the CDR3 is TGTGCCAGCAGTTCAATAGGTTCTCCTGAAGCTTTCTTT. Amino acid sequence: CASSSIGSPEAFF. The chain carries TRBV28 and TRBJ1-1; D call uncertain. V was pared by 4 bases and J by 6 bases, with 12 bases between. The CDR3 covers 13 residues. From germline, CDR1 is MDHEN and CDR2 SYDVKM.

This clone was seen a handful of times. CDR3 residues: CASSPRTANYGYTF. CDR3 sequence (DNA): TGTGCCAGCAGTCCCAGGACAGCTAACTATGGCTACACCTTC. The chain is built from TRBV7-2 and TRBJ1-2; D might be TRBD1 (6 bases). This CDR3 contains 14 residues. V shed 6 bases and J shed 0 bases, with 11 bases lying between them. Germline CDR1 reads SGHTA; CDR2 reads FQGNSA.

CDR3 coding DNA: TGTGCCAGCTTCTGGGGGGGGCGGGAGGGCCGCGTGGAGACCCAGTACTTC. Amino acids: CASFWGGREGRVETQYF. The J gene is TRBJ2-5, the V gene TRBV27; 9 bases are a match to TRBD2. Per germline, CDR1 MNHEY and CDR2 SMNVEV (reference sequence). The CDR3 spans 17 residues. J gave up 5 bases and V 8 bases, and 18 bases lay outside the gene matches.

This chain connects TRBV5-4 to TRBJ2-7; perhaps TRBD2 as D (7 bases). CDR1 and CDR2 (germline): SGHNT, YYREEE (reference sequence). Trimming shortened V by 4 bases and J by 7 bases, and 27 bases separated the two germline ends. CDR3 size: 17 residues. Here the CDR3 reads CASSTPWGGARNEEQYF. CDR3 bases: TGTGCCAGCAGCACCCCTTGGGGGGGGGCCCGAAATGAGGAGCAGTACTTC.

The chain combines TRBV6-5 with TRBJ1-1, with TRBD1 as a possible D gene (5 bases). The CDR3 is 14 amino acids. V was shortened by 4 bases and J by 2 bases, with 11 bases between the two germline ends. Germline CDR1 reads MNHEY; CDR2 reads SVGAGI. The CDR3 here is CASSSTDFNTEAFF. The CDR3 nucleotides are TGTGCCAGCAGTTCGACAGACTTTAACACTGAAGCTTTCTTT.

This CDR3 is CASSEEGASSYEQYF. CDR3 nucleotide sequence: TGTGCCAGCAGTGAGGAGGGGGCCAGCTCCTACGAGCAGTACTTC. V gene TRBV6-1 combines with J gene TRBJ2-7, with D maybe TRBD1 (7 bases). Trimming took 3 bases from V and 0 from J, leaving 12 bases between them. The CDR3 loop spans 15 amino acids. Germline V CDR1 and CDR2: MNHNS, SASEGT.

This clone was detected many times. CDR3 amino acids: CASSQTGVYGYTF. CDR3 DNA sequence: TGTGCCAGCAGCCAGACAGGGGTCTATGGCTACACCTTC. This chain uses TRBV7-9 with TRBJ1-2; 8 positions match TRBD1. In germline, CDR1 is SEHNR, CDR2 FQNEAQ (reference sequence). Germline trimming cut 5 bases from V and 4 bases from J; bases unmatched to any gene: 3. There are 13 residues in the CDR3.

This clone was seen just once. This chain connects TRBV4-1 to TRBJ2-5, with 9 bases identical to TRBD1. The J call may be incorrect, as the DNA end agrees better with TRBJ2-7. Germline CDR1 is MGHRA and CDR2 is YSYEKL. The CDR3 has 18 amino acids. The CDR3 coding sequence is TGCGCCAGCAGCCAAGGGGTTTTGCCGGGACAGGGAGGAAACGAGCAGTACTTC. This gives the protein CASSQGVLPGQGGNEQYF.

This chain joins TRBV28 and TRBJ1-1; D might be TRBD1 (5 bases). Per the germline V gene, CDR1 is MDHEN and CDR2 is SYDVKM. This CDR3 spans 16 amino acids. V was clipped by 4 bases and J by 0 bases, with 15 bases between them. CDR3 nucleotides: TGTGCCAGCAGTTCGATCACGACAGTTTTGAACACTGAAGCTTTCTTT. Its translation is CASSSITTVLNTEAFF.

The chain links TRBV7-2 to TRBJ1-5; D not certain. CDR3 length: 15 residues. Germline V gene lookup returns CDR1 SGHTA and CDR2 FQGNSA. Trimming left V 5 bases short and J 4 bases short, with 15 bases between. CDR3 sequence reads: CASSPGPSWNQPQHF. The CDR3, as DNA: TGTGCCAGCAGCCCCGGGCCGTCCTGGAATCAGCCCCAGCATTTT. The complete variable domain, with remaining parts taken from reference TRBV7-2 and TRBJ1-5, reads GAGVSQSPSNKVTEKGKDVELRCDPISGHTALYWYRQSLGQGLEFLIYFQGNSAPDKSGLPSDRFSAERTGGSVSTLTIQRTQQEDSAVYLCASSPGPSWNQPQHFGDGTRLSIL.

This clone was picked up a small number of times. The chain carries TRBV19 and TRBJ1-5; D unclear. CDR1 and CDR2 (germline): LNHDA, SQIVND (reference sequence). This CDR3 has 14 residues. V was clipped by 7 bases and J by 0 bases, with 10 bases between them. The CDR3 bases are TGTGCCAGTACCCTGACCCATAGCAATCAGCCCCAGCATTTT. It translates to CASTLTHSNQPQHF.

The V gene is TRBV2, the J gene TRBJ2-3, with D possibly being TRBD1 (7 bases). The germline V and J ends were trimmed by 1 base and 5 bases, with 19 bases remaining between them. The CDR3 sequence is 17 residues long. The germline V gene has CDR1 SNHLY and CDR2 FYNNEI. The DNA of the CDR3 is TGTGCCAGCAGTGAAGTGGAGGGGGCAACCAAGGGAGATACGCAGTATTTT. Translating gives CASSEVEGATKGDTQYF.

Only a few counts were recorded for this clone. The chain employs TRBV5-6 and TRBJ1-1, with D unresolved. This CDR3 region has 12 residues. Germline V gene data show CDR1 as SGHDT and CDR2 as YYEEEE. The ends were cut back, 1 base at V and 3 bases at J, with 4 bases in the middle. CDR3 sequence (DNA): TGTGCCAGCAGCTTGTGGGACACTGAAGCTTTCTTT. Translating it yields CASSLWDTEAFF.

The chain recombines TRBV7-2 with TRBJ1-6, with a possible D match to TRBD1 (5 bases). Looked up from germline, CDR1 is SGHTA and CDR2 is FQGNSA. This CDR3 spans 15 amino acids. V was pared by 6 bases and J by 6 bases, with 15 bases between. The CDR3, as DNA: TGTGCCAGCAGTCCTGGGTGGGGGGGTAATTCACCCCTCCACTTT. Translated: CASSPGWGGNSPLHF.

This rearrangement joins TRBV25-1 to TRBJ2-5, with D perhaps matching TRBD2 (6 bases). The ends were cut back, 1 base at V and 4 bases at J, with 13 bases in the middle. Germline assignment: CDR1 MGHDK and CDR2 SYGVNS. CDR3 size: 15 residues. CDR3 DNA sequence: TGTGCCAGCAGTGAATCTGGGACTTTCCGAGAGACCCAGTACTTC. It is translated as CASSESGTFRETQYF.

As DNA, the CDR3 is TGTGCCAGCAGCCCGGGGGCAGGAACTGAAGCTTTCTTT. Its protein is CASSPGAGTEAFF. The V gene is TRBV7-9, the J gene TRBJ1-1; the D gene is possibly TRBD1 (6 bases). This CDR3 has 13 residues. Germline CDR1 reads SEHNR; CDR2 reads FQNEAQ (reference sequence). V was trimmed by 5 bases and J by 5 bases, leaving 12 bases between them.

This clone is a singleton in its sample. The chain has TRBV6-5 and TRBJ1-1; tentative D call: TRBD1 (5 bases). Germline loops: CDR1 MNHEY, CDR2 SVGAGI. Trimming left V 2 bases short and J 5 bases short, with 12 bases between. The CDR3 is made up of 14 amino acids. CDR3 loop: CASSYGGDLTEAFF. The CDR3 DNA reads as TGTGCCAGCAGTTACGGGGGGGATCTGACTGAAGCTTTCTTT.